This paragraph covers one TCR beta chain sequence. Its target antigen remains unknown. Within one base of it there is no much larger clone, and no base qualities were kept. A patient counted as having stable Graves' hyperthyroidism if no progression to ophthalmopathy occurred over 18 months of follow-up. Hyperthyroidism patients were newly diagnosed, with disease duration under 2 months, and aged 18 to 65 years. The study excluded patients with uncontrolled infections, other autoimmune diseases, pregnancy or lactation. Diagnoses relied on clinical symptoms, serum thyroxine and TRAb, thyroid ultrasound and orbital computed tomography. Ficoll-Paque density gradient centrifugation was used to isolate PBMCs from under 11 ml of fresh peripheral blood. Total RNA was extracted with Trizol reagent, and quality was checked on an Agilent 2100 Bioanalyzer. The entry originates in a study of T cells in Graves' hyperthyroidism and ophthalmopathy (dated by TCRdb to the late 2010s). Some background on the complete study: Peripheral blood was sampled at the time of initial diagnosis, prior to any treatment. To identify TCR V-J signatures that set the groups apart, the researchers used a discovery cohort of roughly 100 patients, made up of approximately 43 with Graves' ophthalmopathy and 55 to 65 with stable Graves' hyperthyroidism. An independent validation cohort of under 20 hyperthyroidism patients and 17 patients who later progressed to ophthalmopathy tested prospective prediction of ophthalmopathy. For training and testing, the roughly 97 patients in the discovery cohort were randomly divided in a 7:3 ratio. In addition, the study compared T-cell repertoires in thyroid tissue and in blood from several Graves' hyperthyroidism patients. After sampling, hyperthyroidism patients received methimazole starting at 30 mg daily, and ophthalmopathy patients received high-dose intravenous methylprednisolone. The paper describes TCR Vbeta CDR3 sequencing of 120 to 150 peripheral blood samples, made up of 43 ophthalmopathy patients, around 78 hyperthyroidism patients and 17 progressor patients. Paper-wide results and their limitations: Most expanded thyroid clonotypes (frequency above 0.001) were also detected in blood, suggesting blood repertoires may reflect thyroid immune responses. A 13 V-J signature model separated ophthalmopathy from stable hyperthyroidism, with around 88% sensitivity and roughly 81% specificity in cross-validation and 80%/75% in testing. No statistical method was used to fix the sample size in advance, and group allocation was not hidden from the investigators. In validation, the model predicted progression to ophthalmopathy a median of 6.5 months before onset, with approximately 70% sensitivity and 72.22% specificity.

Amplification of TCR beta CDR3 regions was carried out from RNA transcripts. The TCR CDR3 was subjected to a first round of RT-PCR using the HTBI primer set and the Qiagen OneStep RT-PCR kit. Libraries were constructed in a second round of multiplex PCR, after which size selection and purification were performed. Paired-end sequencing of the libraries was performed with 100 bp reads on an Illumina HiSeq2000. On the authors' methods: SOAPnuke was used to process the raw data, with reads discarded if the reads contained adapters or uncalled bases, had a mean Phred below 15, or lacked an exact constant-primer or identifier match. High-quality paired reads were merged with COPE v1.2.5, and unique nucleotide sequences were defined as clonotypes. Clonotypes were aligned to IMGT TRBV, TRBD and TRBJ reference segments using MiTCR v1.1. Only V-J combinations with frequency above 0.0001, covering roughly 99% of repertoires, were analysed. The TCS score was defined as the ratio of F50 (clonal expansion) to E x V (chaos), calculated using BLOSUM62-based TCRdist between CDR3 peptides within each V-J. Welch's t-statistics and random forest reduced 500 to 550 V-J features to about 12, which were used in a naive Bayes classifier (R e1071). In-frame beta chains were kept once TCRdb had trimmed the public reads at Q25 with fastp and called clones with MiXCR. Rows matching on CDR3 protein sequence are summarized as one entry with the most common DNA and genes. The V and J calls were determined by TCRdb, not by the authors. In this sample the table shows some 270,000 distinct CDR3 sequences, around 13% of which occur a single time. Roughly 7.9% of the sample belongs to the ten largest clones.

Sequencing input: blood. The sequence came from a woman aged 40 to 50 with Graves' hyperthyroidism.

The CDR3 in this case is CASSQGEGAYEQYF. The nucleotide sequence reads as follows: TGCGCCAGCAGCCAAGGTGAGGGGGCATACGAGCAGTACTTC. The chain is made from TRBV4-1 and TRBJ2-7; TRBD1 fits 7 bases in the junction. From the germline V gene, CDR1 is MGHRA and CDR2 is YSYEKL. From its cysteine to its phenylalanine, the CDR3 spans 14 amino acids. Only the CDR3 portion is preserved as DNA: 42 bases, with reading frame beginning at the first base. V has 1 base trimmed and J has 4 bases trimmed; junction bases matching no gene number 4.